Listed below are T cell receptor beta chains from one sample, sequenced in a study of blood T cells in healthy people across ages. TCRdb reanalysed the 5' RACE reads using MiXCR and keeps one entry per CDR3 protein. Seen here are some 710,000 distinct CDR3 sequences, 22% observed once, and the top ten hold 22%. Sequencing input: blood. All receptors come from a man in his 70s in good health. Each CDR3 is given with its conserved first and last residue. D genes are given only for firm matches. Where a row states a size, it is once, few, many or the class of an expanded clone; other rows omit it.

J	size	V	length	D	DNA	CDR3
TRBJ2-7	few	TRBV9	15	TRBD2	TGTGCCAGCAGCTTTTATAGCGGGGGGCCCTACGAGCAGTACTTC	CASSFYSGGPYEQYF
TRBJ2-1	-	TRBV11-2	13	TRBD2	TGTGCCAGCCGCCCCCCGGGGGGTAATGAGCAGTTCTTC	CASRPPGGNEQFF
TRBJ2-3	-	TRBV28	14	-	TGTGCCAGCAGTTATGTGGGGGGGCCTGATACGCAGTATTTT	CASSYVGGPDTQYF
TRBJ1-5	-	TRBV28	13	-	TGTGCCAGCAGTTTGGGGAAGCATCAGCCCCAGCATTTT	CASSLGKHQPQHF
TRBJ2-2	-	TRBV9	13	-	TGTGCCAGCAGCGTAGCACCGGACCGGGAGCTGTTTTTT	CASSVAPDRELFF
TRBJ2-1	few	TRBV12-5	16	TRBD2	TGTGCTAGTGGCCCTAGACTAGCGGGAGCCCTCAATGAGCAGTTCTTC	CASGPRLAGALNEQFF
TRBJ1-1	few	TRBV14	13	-	TGTGCCAGCAGCCAAGTGGGCCTAACGCGAGCTTTCTTT	CASSQVGLTRAFF
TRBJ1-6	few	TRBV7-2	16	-	TGTGCCAGCAGCCGAAGCCGCCGGGGGACCAATTCACCCCTCCACTTT	CASSRSRRGTNSPLHF
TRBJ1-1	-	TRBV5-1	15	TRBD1	TGCGCCAGCAGCTTAACTCAGGGGGGGAATACTGAAGCTTTCTTT	CASSLTQGGNTEAFF
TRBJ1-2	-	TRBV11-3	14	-	TGTGCCAGCAGCTCGTCAAGGTCCAACTATGGCTACACCTTC	CASSSSRSNYGYTF
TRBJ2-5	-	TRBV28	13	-	TGTGCCAGCAGTGTCAGGACGGAAGAGACCCAGTACTTC	CASSVRTEETQYF
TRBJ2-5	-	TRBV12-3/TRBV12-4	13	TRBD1	TGTGCCAGCAGGACAGGGTCCCAAGAGACCCAGTACTTC	CASRTGSQETQYF
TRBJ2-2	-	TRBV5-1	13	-	TGCGCCAGCAGTTTCCTCCTGGCCGGGGAGCTGTTTTTT	CASSFLLAGELFF
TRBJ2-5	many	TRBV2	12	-	TGTGCCAGCAGGTCATTAGTGGAGACCCAGTACTTC	CASRSLVETQYF
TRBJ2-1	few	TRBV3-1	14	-	TGTGCCAGCAGCCAAGATTTAAAAGGGGGGGAGCAGTTCTTC	CASSQDLKGGEQFF
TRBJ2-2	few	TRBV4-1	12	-	TGCGCCAGCAGCCAAGATATGGGGGAGCTGTTTTTT	CASSQDMGELFF
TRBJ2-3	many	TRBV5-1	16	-	TGCGCCAGCAGCTTCCTCGAGGGTGGAAGCACAGATACGCAGTATTTT	CASSFLEGGSTDTQYF
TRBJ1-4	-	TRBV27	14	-	TGTGCCAGCACGGGGGGTCGAAGTAATGAAAAACTGTTTTTT	CASTGGRSNEKLFF
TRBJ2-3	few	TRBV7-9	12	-	TGTGCCAGCAGCCCAACGTACAATACGCAGTATTTT	CASSPTYNTQYF
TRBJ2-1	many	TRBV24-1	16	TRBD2	TGTGCCACCAGTGACTCAGCGGGAGTCTATTACAATGAGCAGTTCTTC	CATSDSAGVYYNEQFF
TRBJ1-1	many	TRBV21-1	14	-	TGTGCCAATCTAGGCGGGGTTGAGAACACTGAAGCTTTCTTT	CANLGGVENTEAFF
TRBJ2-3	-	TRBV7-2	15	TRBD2	TGTGCCAGCAGCGAGGGCGCTAGCGGGAGCGATACGCAGTATTTT	CASSEGASGSDTQYF
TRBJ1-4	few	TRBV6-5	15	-	TGTGCCAGCAGGCGGGACGGAGGAACCAATGAAAAACTGTTTTTT	CASRRDGGTNEKLFF
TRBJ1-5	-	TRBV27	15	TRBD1	TGTGCCAGCACCCCACAGGGGGAAGGCAATCAGCCCCAGCATTTT	CASTPQGEGNQPQHF
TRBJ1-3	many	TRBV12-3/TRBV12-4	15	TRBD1	TGTGCCAGCAATCCGGGACAGGGGCCTGGAAACACCATATATTTT	CASNPGQGPGNTIYF
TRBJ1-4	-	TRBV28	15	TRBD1	TGTGCCAGCAGTACTCCGGACAGGGACGATGAAAAACTGTTTTTT	CASSTPDRDDEKLFF
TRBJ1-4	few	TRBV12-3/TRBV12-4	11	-	TGTGCCAGCAGTATCAGTGAAAAACTGTTTTTT	CASSISEKLFF
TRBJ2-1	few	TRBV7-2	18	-	TGTGCCAGCAGCTTAGCCCCGACAGGTCTCTCTTCCTACAATGAGCAGTTCTTC	CASSLAPTGLSSYNEQFF
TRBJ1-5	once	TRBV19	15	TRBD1	TGTGCCAGTAGTCAGAAGACAGGGTTCAATCAGCCCCAGCATTTT	CASSQKTGFNQPQHF
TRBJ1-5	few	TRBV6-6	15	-	TGTGCCAGCAGTTACAGAGGGGCCGGCAATCAGCCCCAGCATTTT	CASSYRGAGNQPQHF
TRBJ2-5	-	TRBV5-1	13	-	TGCGCCAGCTACAACAGGGCCCAAGAGACCCAGTACTTC	CASYNRAQETQYF
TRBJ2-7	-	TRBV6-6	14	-	TGTGCCAGCACCGGGACCGCTACCTCCTACGAGCAGTACTTC	CASTGTATSYEQYF
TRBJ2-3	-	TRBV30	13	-	TGTGCCTGGAGTCCGGACAACACAGATACGCAGTATTTT	CAWSPDNTDTQYF